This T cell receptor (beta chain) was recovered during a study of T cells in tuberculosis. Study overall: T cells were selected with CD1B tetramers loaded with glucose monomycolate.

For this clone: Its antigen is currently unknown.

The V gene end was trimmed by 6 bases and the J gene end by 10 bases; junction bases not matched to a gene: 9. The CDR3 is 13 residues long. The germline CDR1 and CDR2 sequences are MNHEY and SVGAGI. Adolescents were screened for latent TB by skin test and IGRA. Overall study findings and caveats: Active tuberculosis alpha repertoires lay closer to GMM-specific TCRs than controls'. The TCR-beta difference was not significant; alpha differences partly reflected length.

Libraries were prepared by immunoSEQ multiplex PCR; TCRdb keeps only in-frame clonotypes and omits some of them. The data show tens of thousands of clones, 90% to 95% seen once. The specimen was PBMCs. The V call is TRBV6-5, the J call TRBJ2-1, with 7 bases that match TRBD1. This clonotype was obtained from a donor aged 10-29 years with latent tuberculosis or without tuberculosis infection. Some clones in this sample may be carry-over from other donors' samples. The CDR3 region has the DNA TGTGCCAGCAGGTCACAGGGGTGGGAAGAGCAGTTCTTC. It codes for CASRSQGWEEQFF.